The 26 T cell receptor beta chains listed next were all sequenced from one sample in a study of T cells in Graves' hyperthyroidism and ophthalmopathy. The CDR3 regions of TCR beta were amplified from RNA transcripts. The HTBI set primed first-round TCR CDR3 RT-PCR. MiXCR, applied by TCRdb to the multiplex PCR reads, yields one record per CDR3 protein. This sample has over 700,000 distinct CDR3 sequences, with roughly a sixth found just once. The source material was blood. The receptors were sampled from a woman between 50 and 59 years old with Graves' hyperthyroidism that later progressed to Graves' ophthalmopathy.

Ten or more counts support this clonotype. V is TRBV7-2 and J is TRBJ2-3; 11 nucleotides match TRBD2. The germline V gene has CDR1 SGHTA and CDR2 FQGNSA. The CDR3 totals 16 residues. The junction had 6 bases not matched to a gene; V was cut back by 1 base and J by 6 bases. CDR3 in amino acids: CASSLVVAGGRDTQYF. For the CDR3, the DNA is TGTGCCAGCAGCTTAGTCGTAGCGGGGGGGCGGGATACGCAGTATTTT.

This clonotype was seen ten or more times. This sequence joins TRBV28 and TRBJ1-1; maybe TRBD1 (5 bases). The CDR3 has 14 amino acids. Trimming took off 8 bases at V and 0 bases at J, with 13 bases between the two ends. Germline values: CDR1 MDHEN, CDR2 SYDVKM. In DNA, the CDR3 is TGTGCCAGCGGAGTGGGGGTAATGAACACTGAAGCTTTCTTT. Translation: CASGVGVMNTEAFF. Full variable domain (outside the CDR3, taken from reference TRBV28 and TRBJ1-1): DVKVTQSSRYLVKRTGEKVFLECVQDMDHENMFWYRQDPGLGLRLIYFSYDVKMKEKGDIPEGYSVSREKKERFSLILESASTNQTSMYLCASGVGVMNTEAFFGQGTRLTVV.

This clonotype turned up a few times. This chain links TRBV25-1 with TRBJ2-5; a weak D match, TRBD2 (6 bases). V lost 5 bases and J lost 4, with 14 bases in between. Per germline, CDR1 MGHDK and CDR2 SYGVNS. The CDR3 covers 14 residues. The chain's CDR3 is CASSKLLEGETQYF. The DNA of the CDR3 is TGTGCCAGCAGTAAATTACTGGAGGGAGAGACCCAGTACTTC.

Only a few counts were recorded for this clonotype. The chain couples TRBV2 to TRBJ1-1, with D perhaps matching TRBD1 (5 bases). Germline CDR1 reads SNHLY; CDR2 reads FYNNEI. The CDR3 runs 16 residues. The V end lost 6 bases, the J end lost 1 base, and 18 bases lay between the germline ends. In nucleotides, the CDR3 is TGTGCCAGCAGCAGTAGCAGGGCGTATGGGAACACTGAAGCTTTCTTT. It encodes CASSSSRAYGNTEAFF.

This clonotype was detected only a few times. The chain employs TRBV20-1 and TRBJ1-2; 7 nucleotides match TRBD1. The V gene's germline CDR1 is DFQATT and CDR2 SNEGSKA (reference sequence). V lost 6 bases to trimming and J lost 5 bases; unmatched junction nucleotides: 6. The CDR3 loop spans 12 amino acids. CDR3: CSAGTVFYGYTF. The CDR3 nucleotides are TGCAGTGCAGGGACAGTTTTTTATGGCTACACCTTC.

The CDR3 coding sequence is TGCAGTGCTCACCCGACAGGGTTTGGCTATGGCTACACCTTC. As protein: CSAHPTGFGYGYTF. The chain recombines TRBV20-1 with TRBJ1-2; 7 bases line up with TRBD1. The CDR3 has 14 amino acids. Trimming removed 5 bases from V and 4 bases from J; junction bases left unmatched: 10. Germline values: CDR1 DFQATT, CDR2 SNEGSKA (reference sequence).

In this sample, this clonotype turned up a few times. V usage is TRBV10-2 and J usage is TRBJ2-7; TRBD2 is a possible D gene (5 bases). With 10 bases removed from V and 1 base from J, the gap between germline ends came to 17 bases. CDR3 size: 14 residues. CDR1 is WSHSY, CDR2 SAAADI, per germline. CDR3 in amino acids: CATQLSGMSYEQYF. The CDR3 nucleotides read TGCGCCACCCAATTATCCGGGATGTCCTACGAGCAGTACTTC.

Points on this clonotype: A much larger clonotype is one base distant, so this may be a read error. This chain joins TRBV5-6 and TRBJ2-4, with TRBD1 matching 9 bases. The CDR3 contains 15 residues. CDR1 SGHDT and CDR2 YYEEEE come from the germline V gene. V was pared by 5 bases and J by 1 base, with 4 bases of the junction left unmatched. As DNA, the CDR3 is TGTGCCAGCAGAGAGACAGGGGGGGCCAAAAACATTCAGTACTTC. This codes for CASRETGGAKNIQYF. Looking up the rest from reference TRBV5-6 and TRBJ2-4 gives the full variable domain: DAGVTQSPTHLIKTRGQQVTLRCSPKSGHDTVSWYQQALGQGPQFIFQYYEEEERQRGNFPDRFSGHQFPNYSSELNVNALLLGDSALYLCASRETGGAKNIQYFGAGTRLSVL.

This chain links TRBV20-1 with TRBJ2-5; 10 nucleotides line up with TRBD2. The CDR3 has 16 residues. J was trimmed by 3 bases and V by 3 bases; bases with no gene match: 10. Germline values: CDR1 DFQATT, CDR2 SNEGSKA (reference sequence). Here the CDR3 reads CSASWGSGGGKETQYF. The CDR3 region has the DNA TGCAGTGCTAGTTGGGGCAGCGGGGGGGGGAAAGAGACCCAGTACTTC.

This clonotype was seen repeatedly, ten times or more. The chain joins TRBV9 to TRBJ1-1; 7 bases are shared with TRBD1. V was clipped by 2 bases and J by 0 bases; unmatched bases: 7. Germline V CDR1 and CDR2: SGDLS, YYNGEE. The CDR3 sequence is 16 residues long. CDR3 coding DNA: TGTGCCAGCAGCGTGCAGGGGGAGGGCCTGAACACTGAAGCTTTCTTT. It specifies CASSVQGEGLNTEAFF.

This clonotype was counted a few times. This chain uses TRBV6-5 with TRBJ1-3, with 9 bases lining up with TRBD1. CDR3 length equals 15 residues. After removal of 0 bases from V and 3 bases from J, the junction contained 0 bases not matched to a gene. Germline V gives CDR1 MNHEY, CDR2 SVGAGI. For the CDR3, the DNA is TGTGCCAGCAGTTACTCGACAGGGGGTGGAAACACCATATATTTT. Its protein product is CASSYSTGGGNTIYF.

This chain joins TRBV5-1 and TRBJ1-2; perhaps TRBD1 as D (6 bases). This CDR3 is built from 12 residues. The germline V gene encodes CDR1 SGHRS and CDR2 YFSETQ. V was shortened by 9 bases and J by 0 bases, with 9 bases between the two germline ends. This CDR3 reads CATRQANYGYTF. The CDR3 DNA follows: TGCGCCACAAGACAGGCTAACTATGGCTACACCTTC.

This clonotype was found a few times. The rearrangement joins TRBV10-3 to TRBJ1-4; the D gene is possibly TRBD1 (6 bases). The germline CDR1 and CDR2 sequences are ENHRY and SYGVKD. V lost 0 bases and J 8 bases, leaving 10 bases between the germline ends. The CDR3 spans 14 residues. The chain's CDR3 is CAISESNRVEKLFF. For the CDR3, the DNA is TGTGCCATCAGTGAGTCGAACAGGGTCGAAAAACTGTTTTTT.

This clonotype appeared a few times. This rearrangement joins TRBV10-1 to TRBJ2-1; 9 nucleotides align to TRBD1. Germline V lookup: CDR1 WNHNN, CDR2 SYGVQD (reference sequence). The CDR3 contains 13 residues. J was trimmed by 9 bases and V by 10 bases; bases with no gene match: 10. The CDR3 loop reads CATSRTGEGEQFF. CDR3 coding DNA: TGCGCCACCTCAAGGACAGGGGAAGGTGAGCAGTTCTTC.

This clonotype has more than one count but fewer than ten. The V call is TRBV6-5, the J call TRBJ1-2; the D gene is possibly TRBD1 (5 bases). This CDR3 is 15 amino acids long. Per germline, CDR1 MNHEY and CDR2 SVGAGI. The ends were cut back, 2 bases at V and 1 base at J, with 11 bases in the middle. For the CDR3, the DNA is TGTGCCAGCAGTTACGTGGGGACGCTTAACTATGGCTACACCTTC. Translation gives CASSYVGTLNYGYTF.

This chain's CDR3 is CAITRSGQVVEAFF. The CDR3 nucleotides read TGTGCCATCACCCGAAGTGGACAGGTAGTTGAAGCTTTCTTT. This sequence joins TRBV10-3 and TRBJ1-1; TRBD1 agrees at 7 bases. The V segment lost 7 bases and the J segment 7 bases; nucleotides outside the gene matches: 12. This CDR3 is 14 amino acids long. The V gene's germline CDR1 is ENHRY and CDR2 SYGVKD.

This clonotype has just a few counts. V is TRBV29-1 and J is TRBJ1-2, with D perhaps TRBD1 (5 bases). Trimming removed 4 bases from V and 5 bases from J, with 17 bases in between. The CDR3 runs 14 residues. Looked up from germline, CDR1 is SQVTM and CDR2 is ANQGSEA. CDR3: CSVVDTGGSYGYTF. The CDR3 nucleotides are TGCAGCGTTGTTGACACAGGTGGTAGTTATGGCTACACCTTC. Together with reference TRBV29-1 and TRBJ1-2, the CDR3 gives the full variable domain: SAVISQKPSRDICQRGTSLTIQCQVDSQVTMMFWYRQQPGQSLTLIATANQGSEATYESGFVIDKFPISRPNLTFSTLTVSNMSPEDSSIYLCSVVDTGGSYGYTFGSGTRLTVV.

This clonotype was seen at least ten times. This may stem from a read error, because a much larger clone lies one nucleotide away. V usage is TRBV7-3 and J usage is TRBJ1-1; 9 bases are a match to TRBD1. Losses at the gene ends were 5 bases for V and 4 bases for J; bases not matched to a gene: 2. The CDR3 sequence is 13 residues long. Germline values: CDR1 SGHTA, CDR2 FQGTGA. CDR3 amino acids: CASSQQGATEAFF. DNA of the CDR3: TGTGCCAGCAGCCAACAGGGGGCCACTGAAGCTTTCTTT. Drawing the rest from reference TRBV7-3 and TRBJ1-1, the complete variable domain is GAGVSQTPSNKVTEKGKYVELRCDPISGHTALYWYRQSLGQGPEFLIYFQGTGAADDSGLPNDRFFAVRPEGSVSTLKIQRTERGDSAVYLCASSQQGATEAFFGQGTRLTVV.

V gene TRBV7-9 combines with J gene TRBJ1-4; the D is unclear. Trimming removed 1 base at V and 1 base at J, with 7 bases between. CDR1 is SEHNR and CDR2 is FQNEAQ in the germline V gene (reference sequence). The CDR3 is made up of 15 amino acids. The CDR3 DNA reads TGTGCCAGCAGCTTAGGGGTGGGAACTAATGAAAAACTGTTTTTT. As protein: CASSLGVGTNEKLFF.

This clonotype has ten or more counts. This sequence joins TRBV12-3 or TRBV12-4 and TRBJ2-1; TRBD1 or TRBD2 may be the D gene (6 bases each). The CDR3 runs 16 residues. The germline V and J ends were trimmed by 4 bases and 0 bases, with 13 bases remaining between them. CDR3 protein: CASSSRDTRSYNEQFF. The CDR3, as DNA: TGTGCCAGCAGTTCGCGGGACACACGCTCCTACAATGAGCAGTTCTTC.

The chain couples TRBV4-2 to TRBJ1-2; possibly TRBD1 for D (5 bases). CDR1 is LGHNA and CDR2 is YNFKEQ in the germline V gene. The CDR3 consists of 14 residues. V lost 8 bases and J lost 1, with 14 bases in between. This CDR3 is CASSTGTDNYGYTF. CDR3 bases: TGTGCCAGCTCCACCGGGACGGATAACTATGGCTACACCTTC.

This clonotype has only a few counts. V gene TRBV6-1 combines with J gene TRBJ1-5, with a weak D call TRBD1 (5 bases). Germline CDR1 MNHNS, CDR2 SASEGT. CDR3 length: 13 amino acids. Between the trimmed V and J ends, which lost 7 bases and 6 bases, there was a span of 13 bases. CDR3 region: CASTTRAGQPQHF. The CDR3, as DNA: TGTGCCAGCACTACCAGGGCGGGTCAGCCCCAGCATTTT.

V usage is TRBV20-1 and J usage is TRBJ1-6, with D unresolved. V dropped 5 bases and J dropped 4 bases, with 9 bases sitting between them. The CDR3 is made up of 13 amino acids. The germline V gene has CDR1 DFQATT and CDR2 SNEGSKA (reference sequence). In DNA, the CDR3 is TGCAGTGCTTCGGACCCTTATAATTCACCCCTCCACTTT. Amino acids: CSASDPYNSPLHF.

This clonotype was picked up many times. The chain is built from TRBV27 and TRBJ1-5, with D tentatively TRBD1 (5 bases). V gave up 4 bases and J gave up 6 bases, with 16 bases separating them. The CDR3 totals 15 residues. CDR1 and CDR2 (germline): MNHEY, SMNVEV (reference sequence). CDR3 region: CASSSQPGGGQPQHF. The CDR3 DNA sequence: TGTGCCAGCAGTTCCCAACCCGGCGGGGGTCAGCCCCAGCATTTT.

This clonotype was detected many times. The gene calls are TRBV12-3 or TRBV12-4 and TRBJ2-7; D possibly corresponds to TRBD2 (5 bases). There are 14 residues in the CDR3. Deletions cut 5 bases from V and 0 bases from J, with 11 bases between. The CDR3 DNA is TGTGCCAGCAGTCGGACTGAGAGCTCCTACGAGCAGTACTTC. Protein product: CASSRTESSYEQYF.

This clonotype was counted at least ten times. The CDR3 reads CASSDLDRFGTDTQYF. DNA of the CDR3: TGTGCCAGCAGCGACTTGGACAGGTTCGGCACAGATACGCAGTATTTT. V is TRBV7-2 and J is TRBJ2-3, with 7 bases fitting TRBD1. The germline V gene has CDR1 SGHTA and CDR2 FQGNSA. The CDR3 runs to 16 residues. The trim removed 5 bases at V and 1 base at J, leaving 9 bases unmatched. The full variable domain, in which reference TRBV7-2 and TRBJ2-3 provide the parts outside the CDR3, is GAGVSQSPSNKVTEKGKDVELRCDPISGHTALYWYRQSLGQGLEFLIYFQGNSAPDKSGLPSDRFSAERTGGSVSTLTIQRTQQEDSAVYLCASSDLDRFGTDTQYFGPGTRLTVL.